Shown below are 25 T cell receptor beta chains from a single sample sequenced in a study of monozygotic twins with inflammatory bowel disease. TCRdb re-called the 5' RACE reads and shows each CDR3 protein once, DNA omitted. The repertoire table contains over 130,000 distinct CDR3 sequences. The sequenced material came from blood. The receptors shown here come from a human donor with ulcerative colitis or Crohn's disease, or a healthy co-twin of an affected twin (not recorded which).

The chain joins TRBV7-3 to TRBJ2-7; with no DNA, the TCRdb D assignment of TRBD1 cannot be verified. CDR1 and CDR2 (germline): SGHTA, FQGTGA. The CDR3 is 15 amino acids. CDR3 sequence: CASSFNPGPSYEQYF.

The chain joins TRBV28 to TRBJ2-4. Germline-derived CDR1 and CDR2 are MDHEN and SYDVKM. CDR3 length equals 15 residues. This CDR3 reads CASSLGGQGKNIQYF. Supplemented by reference TRBV28 and TRBJ2-4, the full variable domain reads DVKVTQSSRYLVKRTGEKVFLECVQDMDHENMFWYRQDPGLGLRLIYFSYDVKMKEKGDIPEGYSVSREKKERFSLILESASTNQTSMYLCASSLGGQGKNIQYFGAGTRLSVL.

The chain is built from TRBV5-1 and TRBJ2-7; TCRdb proposes TRBD2, but this gene call is untestable without DNA. Germline CDR1 SGHRS, CDR2 YFSETQ. The CDR3 totals 14 residues. CDR3 sequence: CASTTSGDSYEQYF. Filled out from reference TRBV5-1 and TRBJ2-7, the complete variable domain reads KAGVTQTPRYLIKTRGQQVTLSCSPISGHRSVSWYQQTPGQGLQFLFEYFSETQRNKGNFPGRFSGRQFSNSRSEMNVSTLELGDSALYLCASTTSGDSYEQYFGPGTRLTVT.

This chain uses TRBV20-1 with TRBJ2-1; TCRdb selects TRBD2, and the lack of DNA leaves this call unchecked. Germline values: CDR1 DFQATT, CDR2 SNEGSKA (reference sequence). The CDR3 extends over 17 amino acids. CDR3 residues: CSARDPWGGGAYNEQFF.

V is TRBV7-6 and J is TRBJ2-7; TCRdb calls TRBD1, which cannot be checked without DNA. Germline values: CDR1 SGHVS, CDR2 FNYEAQ. The CDR3 loop spans 13 amino acids. CDR3 residues: CASSLVRDGEQYF.

V and J are TRBV7-9 and TRBJ2-2; with no DNA, the TCRdb D assignment of TRBD1 cannot be verified. Germline CDR1 SEHNR, CDR2 FQNEAQ (reference sequence). CDR3 length: 14 amino acids. CDR3: CASSSPAGIGELFF.

The rearrangement uses TRBV25-1 and TRBJ1-2. The CDR3 covers 13 residues. Germline V gene data show CDR1 as MGHDK and CDR2 as SYGVNS. CDR3 residues: CASSDWRAAGYTF.

This chain links TRBV20-1 with TRBJ2-7; TCRdb designates TRBD2, a call that cannot be tested without DNA. CDR3 length: 12 amino acids. The V gene's germline CDR1 is DFQATT and CDR2 SNEGSKA (reference sequence). CDR3 amino acids: CSARVRTDEQYF.

The V gene is TRBV30, the J gene TRBJ1-5. Germline assignment: CDR1 GTSNPN and CDR2 SVGIG (reference sequence). The CDR3 is made up of 15 amino acids. CDR3 region: CAWSDRQDSNQPQHF.

The chain has TRBV18 and TRBJ2-7. CDR3 size: 14 residues. Germline lookup yields CDR1 KGHSH and CDR2 LQKENI. The CDR3 protein is CASSPLDSSYEQYF. The complete variable domain, with remaining parts taken from reference TRBV18 and TRBJ2-7, reads NAGVMQNPRHLVRRRGQEARLRCSPMKGHSHVYWYRQLPEEGLKFMVYLQKENIIDESGMPKERFSAEFPKEGPSILRIQQVVRGDSAAYFCASSPLDSSYEQYFGPGTRLTVT.

V usage is TRBV20-1 and J usage is TRBJ2-6; lacking DNA, the TRBD2 call made by TCRdb goes unchecked. CDR1 is DFQATT and CDR2 is SNEGSKA in the germline V gene (reference sequence). The CDR3 consists of 16 residues. CDR3 region: CSVTEGADSGANVLTF.

J is TRBJ1-2 and V is TRBV7-9; TCRdb proposes TRBD1, but this gene call is untestable without DNA. The CDR3 has 14 amino acids. Looked up from germline, CDR1 is SEHNR and CDR2 is FQNEAQ (reference sequence). The CDR3 region is CASSSSIRALGYTF.

The V call is TRBV6-2 or TRBV6-3, the J call TRBJ2-3; TCRdb's assignment of TRBD2 cannot be checked, as there is no DNA. The CDR3 is 12 amino acids. Germline CDR1 MNHEY, CDR2 SVGEGT. CDR3 residues: CASSYGELTQYF.

The chain employs TRBV5-5 and TRBJ2-4. Per germline, CDR1 SGHKS and CDR2 YYEKEE (reference sequence). The length of the CDR3 is 16 residues. This CDR3 is CASSAQTQLAKNIQYF. The full variable domain, completed using reference TRBV5-5 and TRBJ2-4, is DAGVTQSPTHLIKTRGQQVTLRCSPISGHKSVSWYQQVLGQGPQFIFQYYEKEERGRGNFPDRFSARQFPNYSSELNVNALLLGDSALYLCASSAQTQLAKNIQYFGAGTRLSVL.

The chain is built from TRBV5-1 and TRBJ1-1; TCRdb returns TRBD1, unconfirmable since there is no DNA. The CDR3 runs 14 residues. Germline lookup yields CDR1 SGHRS and CDR2 YFSETQ. The CDR3 loop reads CASSWEGARTEAFF.

The V gene is TRBV10-3, the J gene TRBJ1-5; with no DNA, the TCRdb D assignment of TRBD1 cannot be verified. Germline assignment: CDR1 ENHRY and CDR2 SYGVKD. This CDR3 contains 15 residues. CDR3: CAISDGQGVVQPQHF.

This rearrangement joins TRBV20-1 to TRBJ1-5. The CDR3 has 15 amino acids. Per the germline V gene, CDR1 is DFQATT and CDR2 is SNEGSKA (reference sequence). CDR3 sequence: CSARSQIYSNQPQHF.

The V and J genes are TRBV12-3 or TRBV12-4 and TRBJ2-2; TCRdb's D call of TRBD1 is untestable without DNA. CDR3 length: 15 residues. The CDR3 loop reads CASSRVGGGTGELFF.

V and J are TRBV3-1 and TRBJ2-3. From germline, CDR1 is LGHDT and CDR2 YNNKEL (reference sequence). There are 13 residues in the CDR3. This CDR3 reads CASSQAWSDTQYF.

This rearrangement joins TRBV4-2 to TRBJ2-1. The CDR3 has 15 residues. CDR1 and CDR2 from the germline V gene are LGHNA and YNFKEQ. The CDR3 protein is CASSQPWTGKNEQFF.

V and J are TRBV6-1 and TRBJ1-1; TCRdb outputs TRBD1, but without DNA this stays unchecked. Germline loops: CDR1 MNHNS, CDR2 SASEGT. The CDR3 has 14 amino acids. This chain's CDR3 is CASSSATVFPEAFF.

The chain employs TRBV7-8 and TRBJ2-3; TCRdb designates TRBD1, a call that cannot be tested without DNA. This CDR3 comprises 14 residues. The germline CDR1 and CDR2 sequences are SGHVS and FQNEAQ. The CDR3 protein is CASTPGRNTDTQYF.

This chain joins TRBV5-4 and TRBJ2-3; as DNA is missing, the TRBD2 call by TCRdb cannot be tested. CDR1 SGHNT and CDR2 YYREEE come from the germline V gene (reference sequence). CDR3 size: 14 residues. The CDR3 sequence: CASRLAGPTDTQYF. The variable domain in full, completed from reference TRBV5-4 and TRBJ2-3, reads ETGVTQSPTHLIKTRGQQVTLRCSSQSGHNTVSWYQQALGQGPQFIFQYYREEENGRGNFPPRFSGLQFPNYSSELNVNALELDDSALYLCASRLAGPTDTQYFGPGTRLTVL.

This CDR3 is CSARDPGKGRAKNIQYF. The chain is built from TRBV20-1 and TRBJ2-4; TCRdb's assignment of TRBD1 cannot be checked, as there is no DNA. The CDR3 length is 17 residues. Germline V gene sequence: CDR1 DFQATT, CDR2 SNEGSKA (reference sequence).

The chain uses TRBV24-1 and TRBJ2-1; without DNA, the TCRdb call of TRBD1 cannot be checked. CDR1 KGHDR and CDR2 SFDVKD come from the germline V gene. The CDR3 length is 17 residues. CDR3 loop: CATSEAGEGSSYNEQFF.